These 21 T cell receptor beta chains came from one sample sequenced in a study of Ad26.COV2.S vaccination and SARS-CoV-2 variants. Indicated treatment: some 20 received Ad26.COV2.S at low or high dose, single or two shots; several received placebo; per-sample allocation not given. Sample collection was performed on day 63 after the first vaccine or placebo injection. Only in-frame clones appear in the TCRdb table, and some are missing; sequencing was by immunoSEQ multiplex PCR. The sample holds 400,000 to 450,000 clones; 90% are singletons and the top ten take 12%. The material sequenced was peripheral blood, taken in a trial of Ad26.COV2.S vaccine versus placebo. The receptors were gathered from a person between 18 and 65 years old who received the Ad26.COV2.S COVID-19 vaccine or a placebo.

The V gene is TRBV2, the J gene TRBJ2-7; D gene uncertain. Per germline, CDR1 SNHLY and CDR2 FYNNEI. The CDR3 runs 11 residues. Trimming took off 4 bases at V and 4 bases at J, with 5 bases between the two ends. In DNA form, the CDR3 reads TGTGCCAGCAGTGGTATATACGAGCAGTACTTC. This codes for CASSGIYEQYF.

The chain is built from TRBV15 and TRBJ2-6; the D gene is possibly TRBD1 (5 bases). Trimming shortened V by 3 bases and J by 2 bases, and 5 bases separated the two germline ends. CDR3 length: 14 amino acids. The germline V gene encodes CDR1 LNHNV and CDR2 YYDKDF (reference sequence). This chain's CDR3 is CATSRTAGANVLTF. The CDR3 nucleotides read TGTGCCACCAGCAGGACAGCTGGGGCCAACGTCCTGACTTTC.

J is TRBJ1-5 and V is TRBV5-5; D perhaps matches TRBD1 (6 bases). V was clipped by 1 base and J by 6 bases, with 14 bases between them. In germline, CDR1 is SGHKS, CDR2 YYEKEE (reference sequence). The CDR3 runs to 15 residues. CDR3 nucleotide sequence: TGTGCCAGCAGCTTGCAGGTGGGGGCTGGTCAGCCCCAGCATTTT. Translating gives CASSLQVGAGQPQHF.

The chain employs TRBV6-5 and TRBJ2-4; possible D gene TRBD1, 6 bases. The CDR3 consists of 13 residues. Trimming removed 5 bases from V and 3 bases from J, with 8 bases in between. Germline-derived CDR1 and CDR2 are MNHEY and SVGAGI. In nucleotides, the CDR3 is TGTGCCAGCAGTCGGACAGACAAAAACATTCAGTACTTC. Translated: CASSRTDKNIQYF.

The V and J genes are TRBV7-2 and TRBJ2-7; 7 nucleotides match TRBD1. Trimming removed 1 base from V and 5 bases from J; junction bases left unmatched: 11. CDR3 length equals 16 residues. CDR1 is SGHTA and CDR2 is FQGNSA in the germline V gene. Here the CDR3 DNA reads TGTGCCAGCAGCTTAGATGGGGCAGGGGGTTCCCACGAGCAGTACTTC. This gives the protein CASSLDGAGGSHEQYF.

The chain is built from TRBV2 and TRBJ1-3; D is perhaps TRBD1 (6 bases). V was clipped by 5 bases and J by 0 bases, with 11 bases between them. The length of the CDR3 is 15 residues. CDR1 and CDR2 from the germline V gene are SNHLY and FYNNEI. This CDR3 reads CASSPDRVSGNTIYF. For the CDR3, the DNA is TGTGCCAGCAGTCCGGACAGAGTCTCTGGAAACACCATATATTTT.

This clone has only one observation. The chain couples TRBV13 to TRBJ2-2; maybe TRBD1 (6 bases). Germline V CDR1 and CDR2: PRHDT, FYEKMQ (reference sequence). With 5 bases removed from V and 6 bases from J, the gap between germline ends came to 16 bases. The CDR3 has 15 amino acids. The CDR3 bases are TGTGCCAGCAGCCAACCAAACAGGGTTCCCGGGGAGCTGTTTTTT. Amino acids: CASSQPNRVPGELFF.

This clone was observed a single time. The gene calls are TRBV6-5 and TRBJ1-1; D is perhaps TRBD1 (6 bases). The CDR3 length is 13 residues. V dropped 5 bases and J dropped 2 bases, with 9 bases sitting between them. CDR1 is MNHEY, CDR2 SVGAGI, per germline. This chain's CDR3 is CASSRDINTEAFF. DNA of the CDR3: TGTGCCAGCAGTAGGGACATTAACACTGAAGCTTTCTTT.

The chain combines TRBV9 with TRBJ1-2, with 8 bases matching TRBD1. The V and J ends lost 1 base and 6 bases, in that order; junction bases with no gene match: 11. In germline, CDR1 is SGDLS, CDR2 YYNGEE. The length of the CDR3 is 16 residues. CDR3 residues: CASSVNSGGQVDGYTF. CDR3 in DNA: TGTGCCAGCAGCGTAAACTCGGGGGGACAGGTGGATGGCTACACCTTC.

The sample holds a few counts of this clone. The chain carries TRBV2 and TRBJ1-1, with TRBD1 identical over 7 bases. This CDR3 region has 16 residues. Unmatched junction bases numbered 11, after V lost 0 bases and J lost 7 bases. Germline CDR1 SNHLY, CDR2 FYNNEI. The CDR3 nucleotides are TGTGCCAGCAGTGAAGCGCTCAAGGGGCAGGGGGTTGAAGCTTTCTTT. It specifies CASSEALKGQGVEAFF.

This clone was seen just once. V gene TRBV27 combines with J gene TRBJ1-4, with 8 bases lining up with TRBD1. The germline gives CDR1 MNHEY, CDR2 SMNVEV (reference sequence). This CDR3 has 14 amino acids. Trimming took 6 bases from V and 7 from J; bases not matched to a gene: 7. As DNA, the CDR3 is TGTGCCAGCAGGAACAGGGGGGGACGTGAAAAACTGTTTTTT. As protein: CASRNRGGREKLFF.

Only one count was recorded for this clone. This chain uses TRBV27 with TRBJ1-1, with no clear D. V was clipped by 3 bases and J by 1 base, with 0 bases between them. Germline loops: CDR1 MNHEY, CDR2 SMNVEV (reference sequence). CDR3 length equals 11 residues. The CDR3 nucleotides read TGTGCCAGCAGTTTGAACACTGAAGCTTTCTTT. This translates into CASSLNTEAFF.

This chain connects TRBV30 to TRBJ2-1; TRBD2 matches at 11 bases. This CDR3 spans 13 amino acids. Germline CDR1 reads GTSNPN; CDR2 reads SVGIG (reference sequence). V dropped 4 bases and J dropped 7; count of bases not matched to a gene: 3. The CDR3 protein is CAWTTSGSNEQFF. As DNA, the CDR3 is TGTGCCTGGACCACTAGCGGGAGTAATGAGCAGTTCTTC.

The CDR3 here is CASSHGLAGRPSYNEQFF. CDR3 DNA: TGTGCCAGCAGCCACGGACTAGCGGGCAGGCCCTCCTACAATGAGCAGTTCTTC. This sequence joins TRBV11-2 and TRBJ2-1, with 11 bases identical to TRBD2. Trimming cost V 5 bases and J 0 bases; bases outside gene matches: 9. CDR3 length: 18 amino acids. Germline values: CDR1 SGHAT, CDR2 FQNNGV. The complete variable domain, with remaining parts taken from reference TRBV11-2 and TRBJ2-1, reads EAGVAQSPRYKIIEKRQSVAFWCNPISGHATLYWYQQILGQGPKLLIQFQNNGVVDDSQLPKDRFSAERLKGVDSTLKIQPAKLEDSAVYLCASSHGLAGRPSYNEQFFGPGTRLTVL.

The V and J genes are TRBV5-1 and TRBJ2-1, with 8 bases fitting TRBD1. CDR3 size: 14 residues. CDR1 and CDR2 (germline): SGHRS, YFSETQ. V shed 4 bases and J 2 bases; nucleotides not matched to a gene: 2. The CDR3 region is CASSQGQAYNEQFF. CDR3 sequence (DNA): TGCGCCAGCAGCCAGGGACAGGCCTACAATGAGCAGTTCTTC.

Of note for this clone: The same CDR3 can be traced to other DNA sequences in this sample. The J gene is TRBJ2-7, the V gene TRBV11-2; 7 nucleotides align to TRBD1. Germline V gene sequence: CDR1 SGHAT, CDR2 FQNNGV. V shed 5 bases and J 4 bases; nucleotides not matched to a gene: 8. The CDR3 totals 14 residues. CDR3 amino acids: CASSPRDRSYEQYF. The CDR3 DNA is TGTGCCAGCAGCCCCAGGGACAGATCGTACGAGCAGTACTTC.

This chain uses TRBV18 with TRBJ2-7; D unclear. This CDR3 contains 14 residues. Looked up from germline, CDR1 is KGHSH and CDR2 is LQKENI. V was pared by 0 bases and J by 3 bases, with 9 bases between. CDR3 region: CASSPPQERYEQYF. CDR3 sequence (DNA): TGTGCCAGCTCACCACCGCAGGAGCGCTACGAGCAGTACTTC.

This rearrangement joins TRBV7-2 to TRBJ2-3; TRBD2 aligns across 9 bases. V lost 10 bases, J lost 1 base, and 9 bases stayed unmatched. The CDR3 is made up of 15 amino acids. Germline lookup yields CDR1 SGHTA and CDR2 FQGNSA. Here the CDR3 reads CATGEREEGTDTQYF. The CDR3 DNA reads TGTGCCACTGGCGAGCGGGAGGAGGGCACAGATACGCAGTATTTT.

This clone was detected once. The same CDR3 arises from other DNA sequences in this sample as well. The rearrangement joins TRBV7-2 to TRBJ2-7; D uncertain. CDR1 and CDR2 from the germline V gene are SGHTA and FQGNSA. The CDR3 contains 12 residues. The ends were cut back, 1 base at V and 3 bases at J, with 4 bases in the middle. CDR3 region: CASSLVGYEQYF. The CDR3 DNA is TGTGCCAGCAGCTTAGTAGGCTACGAGCAGTACTTC.

The chain links TRBV7-6 to TRBJ2-7; a possible D gene is TRBD1 (6 bases). The length of the CDR3 is 13 residues. Germline lookup yields CDR1 SGHVS and CDR2 FNYEAQ. V was trimmed by 5 bases and J by 4 bases, leaving 12 bases between them. CDR3 coding DNA: TGTGCCAGCAGCCAAGGGACAACTTACGAGCAGTACTTC. It codes for CASSQGTTYEQYF.

As regards this clone: Other DNA sequences of this sample code for an identical CDR3. The chain carries TRBV7-3 and TRBJ2-7, with 9 bases lining up with TRBD2. The CDR3 contains 13 residues. The V and J ends lost 6 bases and 6 bases, in that order; junction bases with no gene match: 6. CDR1 SGHTA and CDR2 FQGTGA come from the germline V gene. CDR3 loop: CASSAGGGSEQYF. The CDR3 bases are TGTGCCAGCAGTGCGGGAGGGGGTTCCGAGCAGTACTTC.